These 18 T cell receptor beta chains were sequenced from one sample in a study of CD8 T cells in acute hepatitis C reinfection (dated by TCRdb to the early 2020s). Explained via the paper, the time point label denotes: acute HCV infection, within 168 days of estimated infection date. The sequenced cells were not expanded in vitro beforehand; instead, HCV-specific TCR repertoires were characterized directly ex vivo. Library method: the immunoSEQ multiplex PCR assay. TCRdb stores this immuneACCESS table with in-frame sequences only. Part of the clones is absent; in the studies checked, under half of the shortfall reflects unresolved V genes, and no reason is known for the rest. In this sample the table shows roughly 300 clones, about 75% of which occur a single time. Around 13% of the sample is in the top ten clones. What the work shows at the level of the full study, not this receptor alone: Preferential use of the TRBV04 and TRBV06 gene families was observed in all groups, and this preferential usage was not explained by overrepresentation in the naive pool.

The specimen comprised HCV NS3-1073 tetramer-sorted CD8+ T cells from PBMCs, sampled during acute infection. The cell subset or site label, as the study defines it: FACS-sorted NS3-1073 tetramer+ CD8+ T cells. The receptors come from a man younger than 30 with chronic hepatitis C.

The CDR3 loop reads CASSQEILAGGGDTQYF. The CDR3 DNA is TGCGCCAGCAGCCAAGAGATACTAGCGGGGGGAGGAGATACGCAGTATTTT. This chain uses TRBV4-3 with TRBJ2-3, with 12 bases identical to TRBD2. Germline CDR1 is LGHNA and CDR2 is YSLEER. The trim removed 0 bases at V and 5 bases at J, leaving 6 bases unmatched. CDR3 size: 17 residues.

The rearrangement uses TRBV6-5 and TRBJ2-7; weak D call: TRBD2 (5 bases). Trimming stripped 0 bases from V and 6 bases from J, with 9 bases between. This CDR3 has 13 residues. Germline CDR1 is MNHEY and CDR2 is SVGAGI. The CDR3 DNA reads TGTGCCAGCAGTTACTCGAGGGTTGGCGAGCAGTACGTC. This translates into CASSYSRVGEQYV.

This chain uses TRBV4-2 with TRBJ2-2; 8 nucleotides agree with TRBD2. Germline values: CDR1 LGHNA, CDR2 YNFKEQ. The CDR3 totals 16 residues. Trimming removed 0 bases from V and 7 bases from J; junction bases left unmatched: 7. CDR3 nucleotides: TGTGCCAGCAGCCAAGAGCCCGGGGGGGCCCACGGGGAGCTGTTTTTT. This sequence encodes CASSQEPGGAHGELFF.

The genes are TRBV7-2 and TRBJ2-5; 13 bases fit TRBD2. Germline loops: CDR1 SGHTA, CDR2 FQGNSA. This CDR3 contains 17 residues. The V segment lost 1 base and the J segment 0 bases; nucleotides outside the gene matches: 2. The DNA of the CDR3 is TGTGCCAGCAGCTTAGTGACTAGCGGGGGGTACCAAGAGACCCAGTACTTC. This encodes CASSLVTSGGYQETQYF.

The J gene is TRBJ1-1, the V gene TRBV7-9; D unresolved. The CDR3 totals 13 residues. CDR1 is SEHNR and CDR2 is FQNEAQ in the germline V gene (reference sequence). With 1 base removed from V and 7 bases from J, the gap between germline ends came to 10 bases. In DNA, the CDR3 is TGTGCCAGCAGCTTAGGAGGTATCAGTGAAGCTTTCTTT. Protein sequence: CASSLGGISEAFF.

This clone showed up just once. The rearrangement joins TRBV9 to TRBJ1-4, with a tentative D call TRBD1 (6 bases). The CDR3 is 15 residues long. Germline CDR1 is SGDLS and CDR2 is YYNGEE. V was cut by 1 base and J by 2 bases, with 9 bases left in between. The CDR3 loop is CASSVYGGTNEKLFF. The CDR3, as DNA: TGTGCCAGCAGCGTATACGGGGGCACTAATGAAAAACTGTTTTTT.

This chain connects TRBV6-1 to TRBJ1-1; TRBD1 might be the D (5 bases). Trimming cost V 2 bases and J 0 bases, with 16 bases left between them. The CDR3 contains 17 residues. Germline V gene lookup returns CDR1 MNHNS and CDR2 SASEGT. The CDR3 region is CASSELGGVYMNTEAFF. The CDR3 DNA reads TGTGCCAGCAGTGAATTGGGGGGGGTTTACATGAACACTGAAGCTTTCTTT.

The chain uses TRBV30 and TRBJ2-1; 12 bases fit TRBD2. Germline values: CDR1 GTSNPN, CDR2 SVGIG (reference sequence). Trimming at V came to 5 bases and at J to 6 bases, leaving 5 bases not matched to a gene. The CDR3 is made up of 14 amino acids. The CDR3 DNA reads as TGTGCCTGGGGAACTAGCGGGAGGATCAATGAGCAGTTCTTC. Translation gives CAWGTSGRINEQFF.

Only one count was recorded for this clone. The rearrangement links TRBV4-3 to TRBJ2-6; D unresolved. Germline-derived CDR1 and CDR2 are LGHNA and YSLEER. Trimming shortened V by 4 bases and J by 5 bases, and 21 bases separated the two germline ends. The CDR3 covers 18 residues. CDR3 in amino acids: CASSRGATSQSRANVLTF. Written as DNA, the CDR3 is TGCGCCAGCAGCCGCGGAGCGACGTCACAAAGTCGGGCCAACGTCCTGACTTTC.

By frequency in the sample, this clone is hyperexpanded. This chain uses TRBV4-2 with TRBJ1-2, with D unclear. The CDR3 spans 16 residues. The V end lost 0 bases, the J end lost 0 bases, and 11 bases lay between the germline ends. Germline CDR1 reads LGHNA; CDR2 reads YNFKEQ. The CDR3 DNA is TGTGCCAGCAGCCAAGAGTTGGGGTATTCTAACTATGGCTACACCTTC. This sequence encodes CASSQELGYSNYGYTF.

The CDR3 DNA sequence: TGTGCCAGCAGTGAATTTGCGGGAGGATTCTACAATGAGCAGTTCTTC. This sequence encodes CASSEFAGGFYNEQFF. This rearrangement joins TRBV2 to TRBJ2-1, with 8 bases aligning to TRBD2. The trim removed 2 bases at V and 3 bases at J, leaving 6 bases unmatched. The CDR3 spans 16 residues. Germline CDR1 SNHLY, CDR2 FYNNEI.

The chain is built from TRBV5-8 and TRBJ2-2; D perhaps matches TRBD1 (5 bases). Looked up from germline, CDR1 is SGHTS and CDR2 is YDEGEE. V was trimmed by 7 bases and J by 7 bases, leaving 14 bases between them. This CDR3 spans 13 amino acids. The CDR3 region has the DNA TGTGCCAGCCGGGCAGGGCGCGGCGGGGAGCTGTTTTTT. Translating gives CASRAGRGGELFF.

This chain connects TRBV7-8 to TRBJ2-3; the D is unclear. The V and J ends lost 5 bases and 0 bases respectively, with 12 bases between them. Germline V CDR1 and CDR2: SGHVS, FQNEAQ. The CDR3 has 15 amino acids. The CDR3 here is CASSRPGHSTDTQYF. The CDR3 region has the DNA TGTGCCAGCAGCCGGCCGGGCCATAGCACAGATACGCAGTATTTT. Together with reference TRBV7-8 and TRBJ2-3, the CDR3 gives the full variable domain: GAGVSQSPRYKVAKRGQDVALRCDPISGHVSLFWYQQALGQGPEFLTYFQNEAQLDKSGLPSDRFFAERPEGSVSTLKIQRTQQEDSAVYLCASSRPGHSTDTQYFGPGTRLTVL.

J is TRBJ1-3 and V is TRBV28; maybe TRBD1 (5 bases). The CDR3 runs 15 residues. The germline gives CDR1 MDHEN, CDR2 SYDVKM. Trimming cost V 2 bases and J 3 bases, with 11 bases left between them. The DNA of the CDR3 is TGTGCCAGCAGTTTACCCAGGGAGGATGGAAACACCATATATTTT. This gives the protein CASSLPREDGNTIYF.

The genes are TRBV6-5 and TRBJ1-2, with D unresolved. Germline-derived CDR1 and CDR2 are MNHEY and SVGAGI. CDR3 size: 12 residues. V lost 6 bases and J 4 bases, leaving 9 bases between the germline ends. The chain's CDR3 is CASRAGAYGYTF. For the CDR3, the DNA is TGTGCCAGCAGAGCAGGAGCCTATGGCTACACCTTC.

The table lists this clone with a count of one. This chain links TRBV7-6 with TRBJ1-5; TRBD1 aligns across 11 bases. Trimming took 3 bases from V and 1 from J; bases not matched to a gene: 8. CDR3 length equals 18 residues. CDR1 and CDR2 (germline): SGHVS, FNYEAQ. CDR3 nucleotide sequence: TGTGCCAGCAGCTTGCTTCCGGGACAGGGGGACAGCAATCAGCCCCAGCATTTT. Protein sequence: CASSLLPGQGDSNQPQHF.

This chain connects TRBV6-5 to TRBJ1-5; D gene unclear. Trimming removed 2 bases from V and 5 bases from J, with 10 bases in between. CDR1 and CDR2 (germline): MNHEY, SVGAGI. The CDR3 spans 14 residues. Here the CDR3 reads CASSYARTDQPQHF. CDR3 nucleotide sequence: TGTGCCAGCAGTTACGCCCGGACGGATCAGCCCCAGCATTTT.

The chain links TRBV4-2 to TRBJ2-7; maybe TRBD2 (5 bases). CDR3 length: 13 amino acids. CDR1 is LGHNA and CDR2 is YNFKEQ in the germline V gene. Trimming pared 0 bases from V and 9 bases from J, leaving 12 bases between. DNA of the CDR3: TGTGCCAGCAGCCAAGAAGAGGGAACGGTGCAGTACTTC. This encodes CASSQEEGTVQYF.